This TCR beta chain comes out of a study of CD8 T cells in Susac syndrome. Reverse transcription of about 0.5 to 1 ug RNA used random hexamers. The amplification used immunoSEQ multiplex PCR on TCR beta CDR3; it spanned 54 Vbeta and 13 Jbeta. TCRdb passed the immunoSEQ multiplex PCR reads through MiXCR, listing each CDR3 protein once. The sample has approximately 57,000 distinct CDR3 sequences, more than 85% seen once. Germline CDR1 reads MNHEY; CDR2 reads SVGEGT. V was pared by 8 bases and J by 0 bases, with 7 bases between. CDR3 length: 12 amino acids. Sequencing of TCR beta was performed on blood CD8+ and CD4+ T cells.

Sequencing was performed on CD8+ T cells from PBMCs. This chain connects TRBV6-2 or TRBV6-3 to TRBJ2-5; D call uncertain. The clonotype was recovered from a human donor with Susac syndrome. CDR3 coding DNA: TGTGCCAGCTCCCCGGACCAAGAGACCCAGTACTTC. Translated: CASSPDQETQYF.